This is a list of T cell receptor beta chains from one sample in a study of T cell responses to AZD1222 COVID-19 vaccine. Profiled with immunoSEQ multiplex PCR; TCRdb holds only in-frame clones, not every one. The table has some 150,000 clones, roughly 90% seen once. This material consisted of peripheral blood, taken 28 days after the second AZD1222 dose. The receptors here all came from an adult who received the AZD1222 COVID-19 vaccine. CDR3s include the opening cysteine and the closing phenylalanine or tryptophan. Each record gives: clone size, D gene, J gene, V gene, CDR3 protein, CDR3 DNA. The D gene is left open where the match is weak. Some rows have no size entry. The others give once, few or many, or a class for an expanded clone.

clone size: -; D gene: -; J gene: TRBJ1-4; V gene: TRBV10-1; CDR3 protein: CASSEGTLATNEKLFF; CDR3 DNA: TGCGCCAGCAGTGAAGGGACACTGGCAACTAATGAAAAACTGTTTTTT
clone size: -; D gene: -; J gene: TRBJ1-1; V gene: TRBV19; CDR3 protein: CASSSHGGENTEAFF; CDR3 DNA: TGTGCCAGTAGTTCCCACGGTGGCGAGAACACTGAAGCTTTCTTT
clone size: -; D gene: -; J gene: TRBJ2-2; V gene: TRBV2; CDR3 protein: CASSEGGTGELFF; CDR3 DNA: TGTGCCAGCAGTGAGGGGGGAACCGGGGAGCTGTTTTTT
clone size: -; D gene: TRBD1; J gene: TRBJ1-2; V gene: TRBV27; CDR3 protein: CASSIRGTDSYGYTF; CDR3 DNA: TGTGCCAGCAGTATCCGCGGGACAGACAGCTATGGCTACACCTTC
clone size: -; D gene: -; J gene: TRBJ1-6; V gene: TRBV5-1; CDR3 protein: CASAGEGSPLHF; CDR3 DNA: TGCGCCAGCGCAGGTGAGGGTTCACCCCTCCACTTT
clone size: -; D gene: -; J gene: TRBJ1-1; V gene: TRBV10-2; CDR3 protein: CASSPTTRNTEAFF; CDR3 DNA: TGCGCCAGCAGCCCCACCACCAGGAACACTGAAGCTTTCTTT
clone size: -; D gene: -; J gene: TRBJ2-5; V gene: TRBV30; CDR3 protein: CALRVRRFQETQYF; CDR3 DNA: TGTGCCCTAAGAGTCCGCAGGTTCCAAGAGACCCAGTACTTC
clone size: -; D gene: -; J gene: TRBJ2-3; V gene: TRBV5-6; CDR3 protein: CASISRRAVGPDTQYF; CDR3 DNA: TGTGCCAGCATCTCTAGGAGGGCGGTAGGGCCAGATACGCAGTATTTT
clone size: -; D gene: -; J gene: TRBJ1-6; V gene: TRBV6-2/TRBV6-3; CDR3 protein: CASSPGTYYSPLHF; CDR3 DNA: TGTGCCAGCAGTCCCGGGACCTATTATTCACCCCTCCACTTT
clone size: once; D gene: TRBD2; J gene: TRBJ2-7; V gene: TRBV30; CDR3 protein: CAWSSPGLSGGEQYF; CDR3 DNA: TGTGCCTGGAGTTCGCCGGGACTCTCCGGGGGGGAGCAGTACTTC
clone size: -; D gene: -; J gene: TRBJ1-2; V gene: TRBV6-4; CDR3 protein: CASSDSKASLRGYTF; CDR3 DNA: TGTGCCAGCAGTGACTCGAAGGCCTCCCTCCGAGGCTACACCTTC
clone size: -; D gene: TRBD1; J gene: TRBJ1-2; V gene: TRBV28; CDR3 protein: CASSLSRGQGGGYTF; CDR3 DNA: TGTGCCAGCAGTTTGAGTCGAGGACAGGGCGGAGGCTACACCTTC
clone size: -; D gene: -; J gene: TRBJ1-1; V gene: TRBV20-1; CDR3 protein: CSASISGGPEAFF; CDR3 DNA: TGCAGTGCTAGTATTTCGGGGGGTCCTGAAGCTTTCTTT
clone size: few; D gene: -; J gene: TRBJ1-2; V gene: TRBV19; CDR3 protein: CADSRADYGYTF; CDR3 DNA: TGTGCCGACAGCCGAGCTGACTATGGCTACACCTTC
clone size: -; D gene: -; J gene: TRBJ2-3; V gene: TRBV3-1/TRBV3-2; CDR3 protein: CASSQDLNTQYF; CDR3 DNA: TGTGCCAGCAGCCAAGATTTAAATACGCAGTATTTT
clone size: -; D gene: -; J gene: TRBJ2-2; V gene: TRBV9; CDR3 protein: CASSVAGSYTGELFF; CDR3 DNA: TGTGCCAGCAGCGTAGCTGGATCGTACACCGGGGAGCTGTTTTTT
clone size: -; D gene: TRBD1; J gene: TRBJ2-7; V gene: TRBV6-5; CDR3 protein: CASRTQGTASEQYF; CDR3 DNA: TGTGCCAGCAGAACACAGGGGACGGCTAGCGAGCAGTACTTC
clone size: -; D gene: -; J gene: TRBJ1-5; V gene: TRBV9; CDR3 protein: CASSVSLNQPQHF; CDR3 DNA: TGTGCCAGCAGCGTTTCCTTAAATCAGCCCCAGCATTTT
clone size: -; D gene: -; J gene: TRBJ1-2; V gene: TRBV9; CDR3 protein: CASSAGGKDSLLGYTF; CDR3 DNA: TGTGCCAGCAGCGCTGGGGGTAAGGACAGCCTCTTAGGCTACACCTTC
clone size: -; D gene: -; J gene: TRBJ1-2; V gene: TRBV11-2; CDR3 protein: CASSRQRANYGYTF; CDR3 DNA: TGTGCCAGCAGCAGACAGCGAGCTAACTATGGCTACACCTTC
clone size: -; D gene: TRBD1; J gene: TRBJ1-1; V gene: TRBV11-1; CDR3 protein: CASSLVGTGFTEAFF; CDR3 DNA: TGTGCCAGCAGCTTAGTTGGGACAGGGTTCACTGAAGCTTTCTTT
clone size: few; D gene: -; J gene: TRBJ1-2; V gene: TRBV7-9; CDR3 protein: CASSLGTGYTF; CDR3 DNA: TGTGCCAGCAGCTTGGGGACGGGCTACACCTTC
clone size: few; D gene: TRBD2; J gene: TRBJ2-1; V gene: TRBV4-2; CDR3 protein: CASSQDWVAGAVEQFF; CDR3 DNA: TGTGCCAGCAGCCAAGATTGGGTAGCGGGGGCAGTTGAGCAGTTCTTC
clone size: -; D gene: -; J gene: TRBJ1-5; V gene: TRBV19; CDR3 protein: CASSLGQTRGQPQHF; CDR3 DNA: TGTGCCAGTAGTCTCGGACAAACCCGAGGGCAGCCCCAGCATTTT
clone size: -; D gene: -; J gene: TRBJ1-2; V gene: TRBV5-1; CDR3 protein: CASSLNREGYTF; CDR3 DNA: TGCGCCAGCAGCCTGAACCGGGAAGGCTACACCTTC
clone size: -; D gene: -; J gene: TRBJ1-1; V gene: TRBV2; CDR3 protein: CASSAYRGEAFF; CDR3 DNA: TGTGCCAGCAGTGCTTATCGGGGTGAAGCTTTCTTT
clone size: -; D gene: -; J gene: TRBJ1-5; V gene: TRBV4-2; CDR3 protein: CASSQKLVSVTNQPQHF; CDR3 DNA: TGTGCCAGCAGCCAAAAGTTAGTCAGTGTTACCAATCAGCCCCAGCATTTT
clone size: -; D gene: -; J gene: TRBJ1-5; V gene: TRBV5-6; CDR3 protein: CASSLTGLNQPQHF; CDR3 DNA: TGTGCCAGCAGCTTGACAGGGTTAAATCAGCCCCAGCATTTT
clone size: once; D gene: -; J gene: TRBJ2-2; V gene: TRBV11-2; CDR3 protein: CASSPPVRDTGELFF; CDR3 DNA: TGTGCCAGCAGCCCCCCGGTTCGTGACACCGGGGAGCTGTTTTTT
clone size: once; D gene: -; J gene: TRBJ1-1; V gene: TRBV5-1; CDR3 protein: CASSGGMALIGAFF; CDR3 DNA: TGCGCCAGCAGCGGTGGTATGGCCTTAATTGGAGCTTTCTTT
clone size: -; D gene: -; J gene: TRBJ1-3; V gene: TRBV6-5; CDR3 protein: CASSLNGGPGNTIYF; CDR3 DNA: TGTGCCAGCAGCCTAAATGGGGGCCCTGGAAACACCATATATTTT
clone size: -; D gene: -; J gene: TRBJ2-2; V gene: TRBV21-1; CDR3 protein: CASSKAPFGFNTGELFF; CDR3 DNA: TGTGCCAGCAGCAAAGCACCCTTCGGATTTAACACCGGGGAGCTGTTTTTT
clone size: -; D gene: -; J gene: TRBJ1-4; V gene: TRBV14; CDR3 protein: CASSQEGGAGAGEKLFF; CDR3 DNA: TGTGCCAGCAGCCAAGAAGGAGGGGCAGGGGCCGGTGAAAAACTGTTTTTT
clone size: -; D gene: -; J gene: TRBJ1-1; V gene: TRBV29-1; CDR3 protein: CSASDLERGTEAFF; CDR3 DNA: TGCAGCGCCTCGGATCTCGAAAGGGGCACTGAAGCTTTCTTT
clone size: -; D gene: -; J gene: TRBJ1-1; V gene: TRBV5-4; CDR3 protein: CASSSDIPGWTEAFF; CDR3 DNA: TGTGCCAGCAGCTCCGATATCCCAGGGTGGACTGAAGCTTTCTTT
clone size: -; D gene: -; J gene: TRBJ1-3; V gene: TRBV7-2; CDR3 protein: CASSRSAGNTIYF; CDR3 DNA: TGTGCCAGCAGCCGCTCGGCCGGAAACACCATATATTTT
clone size: -; D gene: -; J gene: TRBJ1-6; V gene: TRBV11-2; CDR3 protein: CASDGGASSYNSPLHF; CDR3 DNA: TGTGCCAGCGACGGGGGAGCAAGCTCCTATAATTCACCCCTCCACTTT
clone size: -; D gene: -; J gene: TRBJ1-1; V gene: TRBV18; CDR3 protein: CASSPMDSYLNTEAFF; CDR3 DNA: TGTGCCAGCTCACCAATGGACAGTTACTTGAACACTGAAGCTTTCTTT
clone size: -; D gene: -; J gene: TRBJ2-3; V gene: TRBV7-8; CDR3 protein: CASSREPADTQYF; CDR3 DNA: TGTGCCAGCAGTCGGGAGCCGGCCGATACGCAGTATTTT
clone size: -; D gene: TRBD1; J gene: TRBJ2-7; V gene: TRBV30; CDR3 protein: CAQGQDSYEQYF; CDR3 DNA: TGTGCCCAAGGACAGGACTCCTACGAGCAGTACTTC
clone size: -; D gene: -; J gene: TRBJ2-2; V gene: TRBV19; CDR3 protein: CASSIVGLTNTGELFF; CDR3 DNA: TGTGCCAGTAGTATAGTGGGCCTGACTAACACCGGGGAGCTGTTTTTT
clone size: -; D gene: -; J gene: TRBJ1-1; V gene: TRBV12-2; CDR3 protein: CASRLDVECAFF; CDR3 DNA: TGTGCAAGTCGCTTAGACGTTGAGTGCGCTTTCTTT
clone size: -; D gene: -; J gene: TRBJ1-2; V gene: TRBV12-5; CDR3 protein: CASGFLGGYTF; CDR3 DNA: TGTGCTAGTGGTTTTTTAGGGGGCTACACCTTC
clone size: -; D gene: -; J gene: TRBJ1-6; V gene: TRBV6-5; CDR3 protein: CASSRTSHNSPLHF; CDR3 DNA: TGTGCCAGCAGCCGGACATCCCATAATTCACCCCTCCACTTT
clone size: -; D gene: -; J gene: TRBJ1-1; V gene: TRBV19; CDR3 protein: CASSIDPAGKTTEAFF; CDR3 DNA: TGTGCCAGTAGTATAGATCCCGCAGGGAAAACCACTGAAGCTTTCTTT
clone size: -; D gene: -; J gene: TRBJ2-7; V gene: TRBV28; CDR3 protein: CASRTVTKGVRSYEQYF; CDR3 DNA: TGTGCCAGCAGAACTGTTACTAAGGGAGTTCGGTCCTACGAGCAGTACTTC
clone size: -; D gene: -; J gene: TRBJ1-2; V gene: TRBV16; CDR3 protein: CASSQVRDGGYTF; CDR3 DNA: TGTGCCAGCAGCCAGGTCCGGGACGGCGGCTACACCTTC
clone size: -; D gene: -; J gene: TRBJ1-5; V gene: TRBV7-9; CDR3 protein: CASSFDGYQPQHF; CDR3 DNA: TGTGCCAGCAGCTTTGACGGTTATCAGCCCCAGCATTTT
clone size: -; D gene: -; J gene: TRBJ1-2; V gene: TRBV2; CDR3 protein: CASTRERYGYTF; CDR3 DNA: TGTGCCAGCACGAGGGAACGCTATGGCTACACCTTC
clone size: -; D gene: -; J gene: TRBJ2-7; V gene: TRBV30; CDR3 protein: CAWTKKGTSYEQYF; CDR3 DNA: TGTGCCTGGACCAAAAAGGGGACCTCCTACGAGCAGTACTTC
clone size: once; D gene: -; J gene: TRBJ1-1; V gene: TRBV19; CDR3 protein: CASSAGFHWASTEAFF; CDR3 DNA: TGTGCCAGTAGTGCAGGATTTCACTGGGCTAGCACTGAAGCTTTCTTT
clone size: -; D gene: -; J gene: TRBJ2-3; V gene: TRBV2; CDR3 protein: CASSVDGDTQYF; CDR3 DNA: TGTGCCAGCAGTGTCGACGGAGATACGCAGTATTTT
clone size: many; D gene: -; J gene: TRBJ1-4; V gene: TRBV27; CDR3 protein: CASSRQFTTNEKLFF; CDR3 DNA: TGTGCCAGCAGTCGCCAGTTCACAACTAATGAAAAACTGTTTTTT
clone size: -; D gene: TRBD1; J gene: TRBJ2-1; V gene: TRBV7-2; CDR3 protein: CASSLGQGFHEQFF; CDR3 DNA: TGTGCCAGCTCCCTCGGACAGGGGTTCCATGAGCAGTTCTTC
clone size: few; D gene: -; J gene: TRBJ1-6; V gene: TRBV2; CDR3 protein: CASRLTALVSPLHF; CDR3 DNA: TGTGCCAGCAGATTAACCGCCCTTGTGTCACCCCTCCACTTT